These 3 T cell receptor beta chains were sequenced from one sample in a study of blood T cell repertoires in COVID-19. TCRdb's table, derived via immunoSEQ multiplex PCR, lists solely in-frame clones and lacks some. Here the sample spans 350,000 to 450,000 clones, approximately 86% being singletons. Sequencing was carried out using peripheral blood. Receptors originate from a woman aged 55-70 years with COVID-19, enrolled during active disease.

The rearrangement uses TRBV7-3 and TRBJ2-7; 8 nucleotides match TRBD1. CDR1 and CDR2 from the germline V gene are SGHTA and FQGTGA. This CDR3 region has 15 residues. The V segment lost 3 bases and the J segment 6 bases; nucleotides outside the gene matches: 10. Here the CDR3 reads CASSLTGAPTGEQYF. The CDR3 bases are TGTGCCAGCAGCTTGACAGGGGCCCCCACCGGCGAGCAGTACTTC.

The chain carries TRBV3-1 (or the pseudogene TRBV3-2) and TRBJ2-3; D might be TRBD2 (6 bases). Germline-derived CDR1 and CDR2 are LGHDT and YNNKEL (reference sequence). The CDR3 runs to 15 residues. Trimming removed 5 bases from V and 2 bases from J, with 14 bases in between. In DNA form, the CDR3 reads TGTGCCAGCAGCGGGGCTGGGGGGTTCACAGATACGCAGTATTTT. Translating it yields CASSGAGGFTDTQYF.

This clone was counted between two and nine times. This rearrangement joins TRBV7-3 to TRBJ2-5; 7 bases agree with TRBD2. V lost 5 bases to trimming and J lost 4 bases; unmatched junction nucleotides: 10. The CDR3 loop spans 15 amino acids. CDR1 is SGHTA and CDR2 is FQGTGA in the germline V gene. The CDR3 sequence is CASSPSSGAGETQYF. The CDR3 nucleotides read TGTGCCAGCAGCCCTAGCAGCGGGGCAGGAGAGACCCAGTACTTC.